A single sample is the source of the 7 T cell receptor beta chains below, sequenced in a study of CD8 T cells in Susac syndrome. Random-hexamer reverse transcription was applied to about 0.5 to 1 ug RNA. TCRdb independently ran MiXCR on the immunoSEQ multiplex PCR reads; one entry per CDR3 protein. The sample yields under 200,000 distinct CDR3 sequences, around 95% seen once. The specimen sequenced was CD4+ T cells from PBMCs. The receptors shown here come from a human donor in good health.

V and J are TRBV20-1 and TRBJ2-1; 10 bases align to TRBD2. Unmatched junction bases numbered 10, after V lost 7 bases and J lost 7 bases. Germline-derived CDR1 and CDR2 are DFQATT and SNEGSKA (reference sequence). The CDR3 is made up of 14 amino acids. The CDR3 coding sequence is TGCAGTGTGGAGCGGGAGGGTTTTAGGAATGAGCAGTTCTTC. Its translation: CSVEREGFRNEQFF.

The rearrangement uses TRBV5-4 and TRBJ1-1; no clear D. CDR1 and CDR2 from the germline V gene are SGHNT and YYREEE (reference sequence). This CDR3 is 13 amino acids long. Between the trimmed V and J ends, which lost 4 bases and 2 bases, there was a span of 9 bases. CDR3 loop: CASSAHGNTEAFF. DNA for the CDR3: TGTGCCAGCAGCGCCCACGGAAACACTGAAGCTTTCTTT.

The chain couples TRBV20-1 to TRBJ2-1; D tentatively reads TRBD1 or TRBD2 (5 bases each). Germline V gene lookup returns CDR1 DFQATT and CDR2 SNEGSKA (reference sequence). Between the trimmed V and J ends, which lost 0 bases and 16 bases, there was a span of 13 bases. This CDR3 spans 11 amino acids. CDR3: CSARERDRYFF. The CDR3, as DNA: TGCAGTGCTAGAGAAAGGGACCGGTACTTCTTC.

The chain employs TRBV3-1 and TRBJ1-6; no clear D gene. This CDR3 spans 12 amino acids. Trimming pared 0 bases from V and 14 bases from J, leaving 8 bases between. The germline CDR1 and CDR2 sequences are LGHDT and YNNKEL (reference sequence). CDR3 loop: CASSQEGHALHF. DNA for the CDR3: TGTGCCAGCAGCCAAGAAGGTCACGCCCTCCACTTT. Based on the CDR3 plus reference TRBV3-1 and TRBJ1-6, the full variable domain is DTAVSQTPKYLVTQMGNDKSIKCEQNLGHDTMYWYKQDSKKFLKIMFSYNNKELIINETVPNRFSPKSPDKAHLNLHINSLELGDSAVYFCASSQEGHALHFGNGTRLTVT.

V is TRBV7-2 and J is TRBJ2-3; 11 bases align to TRBD2. This CDR3 is built from 16 residues. V lost 4 bases and J lost 2; bases outside the gene matches: 5. The V gene's germline CDR1 is SGHTA and CDR2 FQGNSA. Written as DNA, the CDR3 is TGTGCCAGCAGCTCCCGACTAGCGGGGACCACAGATACGCAGTATTTT. It codes for CASSSRLAGTTDTQYF.

V is TRBV29-1 and J is TRBJ2-5, with D uncertain. There are 12 residues in the CDR3. Germline CDR1 and CDR2: SQVTM and ANQGSEA. The V gene lost 7 bases and the J gene lost 2 bases, with 11 bases spanning the gap. The CDR3, as DNA: TGCAGCGCCCGACGGGCTCAAGAGACCCAGTACTTC. This encodes CSARRAQETQYF.

This chain joins TRBV12-3 or TRBV12-4 and TRBJ1-2, with a tentative D call TRBD1 (5 bases). The length of the CDR3 is 17 residues. V shed 1 base and J shed 8 bases, with 23 bases lying between them. DNA for the CDR3: TGTGCCAGCAGTTTAGGATCGGGACGGCGGATTTTGCAAGGCTACACCTTC. It yields the protein CASSLGSGRRILQGYTF.